Below, 10 T cell receptor beta chains from the same sample are listed, as sequenced in a study of identical twins. TCRdb independently ran MiXCR on the 5' RACE reads; one entry per CDR3 protein. The repertoire holds roughly 1,500,000 distinct CDR3 sequences, 25% to 35% seen once, with about 0.25% in the top ten. The sequenced material came from cord blood. These receptors came from a newborn girl in good health.

The V gene is TRBV2, the J gene TRBJ2-1, with D possibly being TRBD1 or TRBD2 (5 bases each). The germline CDR1 and CDR2 sequences are SNHLY and FYNNEI. The CDR3 has 15 residues. Between the trimmed V and J ends, which lost 3 bases and 8 bases, there was a span of 17 bases. The DNA for the CDR3 is TGTGCCAGCAGTGATAGTGGGCAGGGAGCGGATGAGCAGTTCTTC. Protein sequence: CASSDSGQGADEQFF.

J is TRBJ1-2 and V is TRBV6-5, with D possibly matching TRBD1 (6 bases). CDR1 is MNHEY and CDR2 is SVGAGI in the germline V gene. The CDR3 is 14 amino acids. Trimming removed 6 bases at V and 4 bases at J, with 15 bases between. CDR3 nucleotide sequence: TGTGCCAGCAGCCGGGGGCCACTAGGCTATGGCTACACCTTC. It yields the protein CASSRGPLGYGYTF.

This chain uses TRBV27 with TRBJ2-5; D not certain. V gave up 5 bases and J gave up 3 bases, with 10 bases separating them. Germline V CDR1 and CDR2: MNHEY, SMNVEV (reference sequence). The CDR3 is made up of 13 amino acids. The CDR3 is CASSTWQEETQYF. The DNA for the CDR3 is TGTGCCAGCAGTACCTGGCAAGAAGAGACCCAGTACTTC.

This chain links TRBV20-1 with TRBJ1-5; TRBD1 is a possible D gene (5 bases). The CDR3 totals 15 residues. With 0 bases removed from V and 8 bases from J, the gap between germline ends came to 17 bases. Germline V lookup: CDR1 DFQATT, CDR2 SNEGSKA (reference sequence). CDR3 sequence reads: CSARDGSAGREPQHF. CDR3 sequence (DNA): TGCAGTGCTAGAGATGGATCCGCAGGGAGGGAGCCCCAGCATTTT.

This chain links TRBV3-1 with TRBJ2-6; 8 bases match TRBD1. The CDR3 spans 18 residues. Trimming at V came to 3 bases and at J to 4 bases, leaving 11 bases not matched to a gene. Germline V gene data show CDR1 as LGHDT and CDR2 as YNNKEL (reference sequence). The CDR3 spells CASSHLQGVQHGANVLTF. CDR3 nucleotide sequence: TGTGCCAGCAGCCATCTACAGGGGGTGCAACACGGGGCCAACGTCCTGACTTTC. The full variable domain, completed using reference TRBV3-1 and TRBJ2-6, is DTAVSQTPKYLVTQMGNDKSIKCEQNLGHDTMYWYKQDSKKFLKIMFSYNNKELIINETVPNRFSPKSPDKAHLNLHINSLELGDSAVYFCASSHLQGVQHGANVLTFGAGSRLTVL.

This clonotype has more than one count but fewer than ten. This chain uses TRBV27 with TRBJ1-4, with 8 bases matching TRBD1. CDR1 and CDR2 from the germline V gene are MNHEY and SMNVEV (reference sequence). V lost 4 bases and J lost 8; bases outside the gene matches: 9. The CDR3 sequence is 15 residues long. The CDR3 here is CASSSQGALREKLFF. Written as DNA, the CDR3 is TGTGCCAGCAGTTCGCAGGGGGCTTTAAGGGAAAAACTGTTTTTT.

The J gene is TRBJ1-5, the V gene TRBV4-1; no clear D. There are 13 residues in the CDR3. CDR1 is MGHRA and CDR2 is YSYEKL in the germline V gene. V gave up 1 base and J gave up 3 bases, with 4 bases separating them. The CDR3 region has the DNA TGCGCCAGCAGCCAAGTATTCAATCAGCCCCAGCATTTT. Its translation: CASSQVFNQPQHF.

Concerning this clonotype: One end of the junction fails to match germline, which may point to a read error. The chain recombines TRBV5-1 with TRBJ2-3, with D possibly being TRBD2 (6 bases). The CDR3 is 15 residues long. Per germline, CDR1 SGHRS and CDR2 YFSETQ. CDR3 nucleotide sequence: TGCGCCAGCGGCTTGGGAGGTCAGGTCACAGATACGCAGTATTTT. It yields the protein CASGLGGQVTDTQYF.

The chain carries TRBV18 and TRBJ2-5; no clear D gene. CDR3 length: 16 amino acids. Germline-derived CDR1 and CDR2 are KGHSH and LQKENI. Trimming cost V 2 bases and J 2 bases, with 15 bases left between them. This chain's CDR3 is CASSPKLSAVQETQYF. The CDR3 DNA reads as TGTGCCAGCTCACCAAAATTAAGCGCCGTACAAGAGACCCAGTACTTC.

The CDR3 here is CASSQKPGTNPYGYTF. In DNA form, the CDR3 reads TGCGCCAGCAGCCAAAAACCCGGGACAAATCCCTATGGCTACACCTTC. The V call is TRBV5-1, the J call TRBJ1-2; the D gene is possibly TRBD1 (6 bases). The CDR3 loop spans 16 amino acids. V lost 4 bases and J 4 bases, leaving 20 bases between the germline ends. CDR1 SGHRS and CDR2 YFSETQ come from the germline V gene.